This T cell receptor beta chain was retrieved from a study of blood T cell repertoires in COVID-19 (dated by TCRdb to 2020 to 2022). Looking at the study overall: The collaborator samples originated in the United States, Italy and Spain and spanned the acute and convalescent phases of COVID-19. The dataset comprised deeply sampled blood TCRbeta repertoires from subjects exposed to, actively infected with, or recovered from COVID-19. The samples were drawn from the first 160 participants of the ongoing ImmuneRACE study and from 950 to 1,500 subjects provided by 6 global collaborators. The prospective study material was composed of cDNA or gDNA derived from T cells, B-cell-depleted T cells, or PBMCs. Where available, HLA class I and class II types were taken from metadata supplied by the sample provider and were not determined by assay-based typing. A de-identified subject ID, COVID-19 status, age in years and sex were almost always included in the sample metadata. The repertoires were released in a freely available public database intended as a resource for research on the immune response to SARS-CoV-2.

The immunoSEQ Assay, a bias-controlled multiplex PCR, was used to amplify TCRbeta CDR3 regions from genomic DNA. The paper's processing steps were these. Within the assay, amplification of reference gene primers was used to estimate how many nucleated cells each sample contained. Sequence reads were collapsed and filtered to measure the absolute abundance of every unique TCRbeta CDR3 rearrangement. For each sample, productive Simpson clonality was calculated as the square root of Simpson's diversity index across productive rearrangements. TCRdb took this table from immuneACCESS and kept in-frame rearrangements with V and J called. Such tables lack part of the clones; where checked against another copy, unresolved V genes explain under half of the gap, and the rest is unexplained. For V, J and clone size, that table is used; D and trimming come from the DNA. Present in this sample are approximately 210,000 clones, roughly 80% of which were seen just once. Approximately 5% of the sample goes to the ten largest clones.

The collaborating institutions used their own protocols to collect whole blood in K2EDTA tubes. For TCRbeta analysis, collaborator samples were shipped as frozen whole blood, as isolated PBMCs, or as DNA extracted from either sample type. As to this clone: This clone's antigen is unknown. Nothing much larger sits one base from this clone, and base qualities are not available.

Here is what the overall study found, with its caveats: The amount of clinical and demographic metadata varied by source and participant and was provided uncurated.

The V end loses 0 bases and the J end loses 9 bases, and a stretch of 10 bases separates them. The CDR3 runs 13 amino acids, cysteine and phenylalanine included. Just CDR3 DNA is preserved here, 39 bases in frame from base 1. The germline V gene sets CDR1 to SGDLS and CDR2 to YYNGEE. This TCR came from a human donor in a cohort sampled during active COVID-19. Sequenced: peripheral blood. The chain employs TRBV9 and TRBJ2-1, with an unclear D gene assignment. The nucleotides are TGTGCCAGCAGCGTAGGTGTAGTCGGTGAGCAGTTCTTC. Its protein is CASSVGVVGEQFF.